Listed below are T cell receptor beta chains from one sample, sequenced in a study of T cell repertoires in cytomegalovirus infection. MiXCR, applied by TCRdb to the reads, yields one record per CDR3 protein. Here the sample spans 150,000 to 190,000 distinct CDR3 sequences, 20% to 25% being singletons. The sequencing sample was made of PBMCs. These receptors originate from a human donor in good health (CMV status not recorded). Some clones in this sample may be carry-over from other donors' samples. Both conserved end residues are part of each CDR3. The D gene is left open where the match is weak. Where a row states a size, it is once, few, many or the class of an expanded clone; other rows omit it.

>medium-sized|16|.|TRBV7-2|TRBJ2-2
TGTGCCAGCAGCCAAAGGACAGCGGTGAACACCGGGGAGCTGTTTTTT
CASSQRTAVNTGELFF
>medium-sized|15|.|TRBV7-8|TRBJ1-6
TGTGCCAGCAGCTTAGCGCAGGGGTCGGGTTCACCCCTCCACTTT
CASSLAQGSGSPLHF
>.|16|.|TRBV11-2|TRBJ2-3
TGTGCCAGCACCTCACGGGAATTAGCAATTAGAGATACGCAGTATTTT
CASTSRELAIRDTQYF
>.|14|.|TRBV7-4|TRBJ2-7
TGTGCCAGCAGCTTAGGCCAGGGTCTAAACGAGCAGTACTTC
CASSLGQGLNEQYF
>.|14|.|TRBV5-6|TRBJ1-1
TGTGCCAGCAGCTTGGCCAGGCTGAACACTGAAGCTTTCTTT
CASSLARLNTEAFF
>.|15|TRBD1|TRBV3-1|TRBJ2-5
TGTGCCAGCAGCTTGGGACAGGGGGCAGGGGAGACCCAGTACTTC
CASSLGQGAGETQYF
>few|12|.|TRBV12-3/TRBV12-4|TRBJ1-1
TGTGCCAGCAACCAAGGGAACACTGAAGCTTTCTTT
CASNQGNTEAFF
>.|10|TRBD1|TRBV12-3/TRBV12-4|TRBJ1-1
TGTGCCACGAACGACAGGGGTGCTTTCTTT
CATNDRGAFF
>.|16|.|TRBV27|TRBJ2-2
TGTGCCAGCAGTCGCTGGGGGGGCTTGGCAACCGGGGAGCTGTTTTTT
CASSRWGGLATGELFF
>many|15|.|TRBV7-2|TRBJ1-6
TGTGCCAGCAGATACCGGGACAATGGGAATTCACCCCTCCACTTT
CASRYRDNGNSPLHF
>few|14|.|TRBV19|TRBJ2-7
TGTGCCAGTAGTATGAATACGGGTCTGAACGAGCAGTACTTC
CASSMNTGLNEQYF
>.|12|.|TRBV24-1|TRBJ2-3
TGTGCCACCAGCACTACCACAGATACGCAGTATTTT
CATSTTTDTQYF
>.|16|.|TRBV7-7|TRBJ2-2
TGTGCTAGCAGCTTGGATTGGCAGTGGGGCACCGGGGAGCTGTTTTTT
CASSLDWQWGTGELFF
>few|11|TRBD1|TRBV28|TRBJ1-6
TGTGCCAGCAGTTCGGGACAGGGGGACCACTTT
CASSSGQGDHF
>many|12|.|TRBV28|TRBJ2-2
TGTGCCAGCAGTGGGGTGTCCGGGGAGCTGTTTTTT
CASSGVSGELFF
>many|14|.|TRBV7-8|TRBJ2-5
TGTGCCAGCAGCTTACGGGGGGCAGGGGAGACCCAGTACTTC
CASSLRGAGETQYF
>.|18|TRBD1|TRBV5-1|TRBJ1-1
TGCGCCAGCAGCTTACGGACAGGGACGGGCGTAGGTGGCACTGAAGCTTTCTTT
CASSLRTGTGVGGTEAFF
>.|13|.|TRBV28|TRBJ2-5
TGTGCCAGCAGTTTAGTAACACGAGAGACCCAGTACTTC
CASSLVTRETQYF
>few|12|TRBD1|TRBV28|TRBJ1-1
TGTGCCAGCAGGACAGGGAGAACTGAAGCTTTCTTT
CASRTGRTEAFF
>once|12|TRBD2|TRBV29-1|TRBJ2-1
TGCAGCGTTGACGGGACTAGCGGACGGGAGTTCTTC
CSVDGTSGREFF
>many|14|.|TRBV7-2|TRBJ2-5
TGTGCCAGCAGCCCCGGGGTAGGGGGAGAGACCCAGTACTTC
CASSPGVGGETQYF
>.|15|TRBD1|TRBV11-2|TRBJ2-1
TGTGCCAGCAGCTTTTGGGGGGGACAGGGGATCTGGCAGTTCTTC
CASSFWGGQGIWQFF
>many|14|TRBD1|TRBV20-1|TRBJ2-5
TGCAGTGCTAGGCCGACAGGGACCCCCGAGACCCAGTACTTC
CSARPTGTPETQYF
>few|15|.|TRBV28|TRBJ2-6
TGTGCCAGCAGTCCCGGGACCACTGGGGCCAACGTCCTGACTTTC
CASSPGTTGANVLTF
>.|16|.|TRBV4-1|TRBJ2-1
TGCGCCAGCAGCCAAGATCGAACTATCTCCTACAATGAGCAGTTCTTC
CASSQDRTISYNEQFF
>few|15|TRBD2|TRBV5-4|TRBJ2-3
TGTGCCAGCAGCTTGAGCGGGATGGGCACAGATACGCAGTATTTT
CASSLSGMGTDTQYF
>.|13|.|TRBV29-1|TRBJ1-2
TGCAGCGTTCCCTCGGGGAGCCTCGATGGCTACACCTTC
CSVPSGSLDGYTF
>few|15|TRBD1|TRBV28|TRBJ1-6
TGTGCCAGCACTGTGGGGGCCAGGGGGAATTCACCCCTCCACTTT
CASTVGARGNSPLHF
>.|15|TRBD1|TRBV2|TRBJ2-7
TGTGCCAGCAGTGCCGGGACAGGGGGCAGCAACGAGCAGTACTTC
CASSAGTGGSNEQYF
>.|15|TRBD2|TRBV7-4|TRBJ2-7
TGTGCCAGCAGCTCCCTAGCGGGAGGGACCTACGAGCAGTACTTC
CASSSLAGGTYEQYF
>.|17|.|TRBV20-1|TRBJ2-7
TGCAGTGCCTTACCCTACCGGCCGCAGGGCGAGATCTACGAGCAGTACTTC
CSALPYRPQGEIYEQYF
>.|15|.|TRBV12-3/TRBV12-4|TRBJ2-7
TGTGCCAGCAGTTTAGAGAGGGGGAGCTCCTACGAGCAGTACTTC
CASSLERGSSYEQYF
>.|16|TRBD2|TRBV28|TRBJ2-2
TGTGCCAGCAGCCGCCCGAGCGGGGGATACACCGGGGAGCTGTTTTTT
CASSRPSGGYTGELFF
>many|13|.|TRBV28|TRBJ2-3
TGTGCCAGCAGTTTCGGAGGGTCAGATACGCAGTATTTT
CASSFGGSDTQYF
>.|15|.|TRBV14|TRBJ1-6
TGTGCCAGCAGCCCCCTCCGGGGGGAGGATTCACCCCTCCACTTT
CASSPLRGEDSPLHF
>many|17|.|TRBV7-8|TRBJ1-1
TGTGCCAGCAGCCTTCCCCGGTTTAGGACCAAGGACACTGAAGCTTTCTTT
CASSLPRFRTKDTEAFF
>.|13|TRBD1|TRBV6-8|TRBJ2-7
TGTGCCAGTCGCAGGACAGGGGTGTACGAGCAGTACTTC
CASRRTGVYEQYF
>many|15|TRBD1|TRBV6-5|TRBJ1-1
TGTGCCAGCAGTTACTCTACAGGGGGTGAGACTGAAGCTTTCTTT
CASSYSTGGETEAFF
>.|15|TRBD1|TRBV4-3|TRBJ1-6
TGCGCCAGCAGCCATCAGGACAGGGGAGGATCACCCCTCCACTTT
CASSHQDRGGSPLHF
>once|14|TRBD1|TRBV20-1|TRBJ2-2
TGCAGTGCGACGACAGGGAAAGGAACCGGGGAGCTGTTTTTT
CSATTGKGTGELFF
>many|14|.|TRBV7-2|TRBJ1-6
TGTGCCAGCAGCCCCGGTCCCAGGGGTTCACCCCTCCACTTT
CASSPGPRGSPLHF
>few|13|TRBD2|TRBV10-3|TRBJ2-1
TGTGCCATCAGTGAGCGTCTAGCGGATGAGCAGTTCTTC
CAISERLADEQFF
>.|15|.|TRBV6-5|TRBJ1-1
TGTGCCAGCAGTTACGGGGGACGGTTGAACACTGAAGCTTTCTTT
CASSYGGRLNTEAFF
>many|13|.|TRBV7-2|TRBJ2-7
TGTGCCAGCAGCTTAGACAGGGTCTACGAGCAGTACTTC
CASSLDRVYEQYF
>.|15|.|TRBV18|TRBJ1-3
TGTGCCAGCTCACCACCGCAGGACACTGGAAACACCATATATTTT
CASSPPQDTGNTIYF
>many|13|.|TRBV27|TRBJ1-2
TGTGCCAGCAGCCGTGGAACGGTCTATGGCTACACCTTC
CASSRGTVYGYTF
>many|14|TRBD1|TRBV6-2/TRBV6-3|TRBJ1-1
TGTGCCAGCAGTCAACAGGGGTTGAACACTGAAGCTTTCTTT
CASSQQGLNTEAFF
>.|14|TRBD1|TRBV6-5|TRBJ2-5
TGTGCCGCCCGGGACAGGTATTTCCAAGAGACCCAGTACTTC
CAARDRYFQETQYF
>few|12|.|TRBV28|TRBJ2-7
TGTGCCAGCAGCTTCAATCGGAACGAGCAGTACTTC
CASSFNRNEQYF
>many|12|.|TRBV12-3/TRBV12-4|TRBJ2-1
TGTGCCAGCACCCTCAGGGTGAATGAGCAGTTCTTC
CASTLRVNEQFF
>.|14|.|TRBV28|TRBJ2-7
TGTGCCAGCCCCCCCGGGACCCCCTCCTACGAGCAGTACTTC
CASPPGTPSYEQYF
>.|13|.|TRBV7-3|TRBJ1-1
TGTGCCAGCAGCTTACAACACCGGGACAAAGCTTTCTTT
CASSLQHRDKAFF
>.|19|.|TRBV6-5|TRBJ2-1
TGTGCCAGCTTCCCCGGGGGGCTGGAACGAAACGCGGGGGTCAATGAGCAGTTCTTC
CASFPGGLERNAGVNEQFF
>many|14|.|TRBV7-3|TRBJ2-2
TGTGCCAGCAGGTACAGGGACAACACCGGGGAGCTGTTTTTT
CASRYRDNTGELFF
>.|15|.|TRBV5-1|TRBJ2-5
TGCGCCAGCAGCTTGGTAACTAAATTTCAAGAGACCCAGTACTTC
CASSLVTKFQETQYF
>few|14|.|TRBV20-1|TRBJ1-6
TGCAGTGCCAAGGTTGCTGCTAAGGATTCACCCCTCCACTTT
CSAKVAAKDSPLHF
>.|18|.|TRBV18|TRBJ2-6
TGTGCCAGCTCACCAGTGGCCTTCGGGTACTCTGGGGCCAACGTCCTGACTTTC
CASSPVAFGYSGANVLTF
>.|15|TRBD1|TRBV7-6|TRBJ2-3
TGTGCCAGCAGCGCAGGACAGGGAGGCACAGATACGCAGTATTTT
CASSAGQGGTDTQYF
>many|16|TRBD2|TRBV7-2|TRBJ2-3
TGTGCCAGCAGCACACTAGCGGGAGGAACCACAGATACGCAGTATTTT
CASSTLAGGTTDTQYF